The TCR beta chain described here comes from a study of blood T cell repertoires in COVID-19. Study at large: Samples of COVID-19 (acute and convalescent) were obtained from the United States, Italy and Spain. Sample material is recorded as cDNA or gDNA derived from T cells, B-cell-depleted T cells, or PBMCs.

In the original analysis: Estimated nucleated cell counts came from reference gene primer amplification. Repertoires were generated with immunoSEQ multiplex PCR, while TCRdb's copy carries only in-frame clones and drops some. That table furnishes V, J and clone size, whereas the DNA furnished D and trimming. The sample shows over 35,000 clones, about nine tenths of them seen only once. CDR1 SGHAT and CDR2 FQNNGV come from the germline V gene. CDR3 length equals 16 residues. V gave up 1 base and J gave up 4 bases, with 14 bases separating them. Source material: peripheral blood. This chain uses TRBV11-2 with TRBJ2-1; a possible D gene is TRBD2 (5 bases). The TCR comes from a man between 65 and 85 years old with active COVID-19. CDR3 DNA sequence: TGTGCCAGCAGCTTAGGTCGGTCCGGGGTTTACAATGAGCAGTTCTTC. It translates to CASSLGRSGVYNEQFF.